This T cell receptor (beta chain) was recorded in a study of cytomegalovirus exposure and HLA in healthy donors. Trimming removed 0 bases from V and 1 base from J; junction bases left unmatched: 4. Germline values: CDR1 MNHEY, CDR2 SVGAGI. The CDR3 loop spans 16 amino acids. PCR amplification relied on 60 Vbeta primers (plus 13 Jbeta primers). Measured with immunoSEQ multiplex PCR; TCRdb has only the in-frame clones, and not every one. The sample comprises about 180,000 clones, approximately 73% of which are singletons, and under 2.5% rests with the top ten. The origin of this receptor is a woman younger than 45 in good health and CMV-seropositive. The gene calls are TRBV6-5 and TRBJ1-1; 8 nucleotides line up with TRBD1. The source material was PBMCs. CDR3 in DNA: TGTGCCAGCAGTTACTCAACAGGGGGGACGAACACTGAAGCTTTCTTT. Its translation is CASSYSTGGTNTEAFF.